Below, 26 T cell receptor beta chains from the same sample are listed, as sequenced in a study of blood T cell repertoires in COVID-19. The method was immunoSEQ multiplex PCR; TCRdb's version includes in-frame clones alone and lacks a portion of them. The sample has roughly 300,000 clones, roughly 86% seen once. Sequencing used PBMCs or T cells enriched from blood (not recorded which). These receptor sequences come from a woman under 40 who had recovered from COVID-19.

This chain links TRBV4-1 with TRBJ2-7, with D perhaps TRBD1 (5 bases). Germline V lookup: CDR1 MGHRA, CDR2 YSYEKL. The CDR3 sequence is 12 residues long. V was shortened by 1 base and J by 7 bases, with 8 bases between the two germline ends. Here the CDR3 DNA reads TGCGCCAGCAGCCAAGTACAGGATGAGCAGTACTTC. Protein: CASSQVQDEQYF.

The rearrangement uses TRBV4-1 and TRBJ1-2; 11 nucleotides agree with TRBD1. J gave up 0 bases and V 4 bases, and 13 bases lay outside the gene matches. The CDR3 loop spans 19 amino acids. CDR1 and CDR2 (germline): MGHRA, YSYEKL. The chain's CDR3 is CASSPQLGQGARANYGYTF. CDR3 coding DNA: TGCGCCAGCAGCCCCCAGCTCGGACAGGGGGCTAGGGCTAACTATGGCTACACCTTC.

The chain has TRBV7-6 and TRBJ2-5, with 8 positions matching TRBD2. CDR3 length equals 15 residues. V lost 5 bases to trimming and J lost 4 bases; unmatched junction nucleotides: 9. Per the germline V gene, CDR1 is SGHVS and CDR2 is FNYEAQ. The CDR3 sequence: CASSRSTSERETQYF. The CDR3 region has the DNA TGTGCCAGCAGCCGCTCGACTAGCGAGAGAGAGACCCAGTACTTC.

This chain uses TRBV19 with TRBJ1-2, with a possible D match to TRBD1 (5 bases). Trimming took 10 bases from V and 5 from J, leaving 23 bases between them. The CDR3 is 15 residues long. The germline CDR1 and CDR2 sequences are LNHDA and SQIVND (reference sequence). The CDR3 coding sequence is TGTGCCATTCCCGAGGCCTTTGGGGCAGATTATGGCTACACCTTC. It is translated as CAIPEAFGADYGYTF.

The rearrangement joins TRBV5-6 to TRBJ2-7; 11 nucleotides line up with TRBD2. J lost 2 bases, V lost 4 bases, and 5 bases had no gene match. CDR3 size: 15 residues. CDR1 SGHDT and CDR2 YYEEEE come from the germline V gene. CDR3 in DNA: TGTGCCAGCAGCCTCACTAGCGGGGGTACCTACGAGCAGTACTTC. Translating it yields CASSLTSGGTYEQYF. Variable domain in full (rest from reference TRBV5-6 and TRBJ2-7): DAGVTQSPTHLIKTRGQQVTLRCSPKSGHDTVSWYQQALGQGPQFIFQYYEEEERQRGNFPDRFSGHQFPNYSSELNVNALLLGDSALYLCASSLTSGGTYEQYFGPGTRLTVT.

The sample holds one count of this clone. J is TRBJ1-6 and V is TRBV5-1; 8 nucleotides match TRBD1. In germline, CDR1 is SGHRS, CDR2 YFSETQ. Trimming removed 0 bases from V and 0 bases from J; junction bases left unmatched: 5. The CDR3 consists of 18 residues. The DNA for the CDR3 is TGCGCCAGCAGCTTGGGACAGGGGCCGGGCTCCTATAATTCACCCCTCCACTTT. As protein: CASSLGQGPGSYNSPLHF.

A note on this clone: Other DNA sequences of this sample code for an identical CDR3. The V call is TRBV5-1, the J call TRBJ1-3; no firm D call. Germline CDR1 reads SGHRS; CDR2 reads YFSETQ. Trimming removed 1 base at V and 1 base at J, with 9 bases between. CDR3 size: 15 residues. CDR3 amino acids: CASSLNFLSGNTIYF. CDR3 nucleotide sequence: TGCGCCAGCAGCTTGAACTTTCTGTCTGGAAACACCATATATTTT.

This chain links TRBV6-4 with TRBJ2-5; 9 positions agree with TRBD2. The V gene end was trimmed by 4 bases and the J gene end by 1 base; junction bases not matched to a gene: 7. Looked up from germline, CDR1 is MRHNA and CDR2 is SNTAGT. The CDR3 contains 16 residues. CDR3 region: CASSGSSGGIQETQYF. As DNA, the CDR3 is TGTGCCAGCAGTGGGAGTAGCGGGGGTATCCAAGAGACCCAGTACTTC.

Ten or more counts support this clone. The gene calls are TRBV7-8 and TRBJ1-6; TRBD1 might be the D (5 bases). The V gene lost 4 bases and the J gene lost 10 bases, with 17 bases spanning the gap. Looked up from germline, CDR1 is SGHVS and CDR2 is FQNEAQ. CDR3 length: 15 residues. CDR3: CASSSTSGLGSPLHF. The DNA of the CDR3 is TGTGCCAGCAGCTCTACGTCGGGACTAGGGTCACCCCTCCACTTT.

The chain combines TRBV28 with TRBJ1-1; possibly TRBD1 for D (5 bases). Trimming took off 2 bases at V and 4 bases at J, with 11 bases between the two ends. The CDR3 has 14 amino acids. Germline CDR1 MDHEN, CDR2 SYDVKM. This CDR3 reads CASSLVRVGTEAFF. The CDR3 DNA is TGTGCCAGCAGTTTAGTCAGGGTGGGCACTGAAGCTTTCTTT.

The chain joins TRBV6-1 to TRBJ2-7, with 7 bases aligning to TRBD1. V shed 3 bases and J 6 bases; nucleotides not matched to a gene: 14. CDR1 is MNHNS and CDR2 is SASEGT in the germline V gene. The CDR3 covers 16 residues. The CDR3 DNA sequence: TGTGCCAGCAGTGATTTACCGGGACAGAGCGTTGGCGAGCAGTACTTC. It specifies CASSDLPGQSVGEQYF.

The chain is built from TRBV7-9 and TRBJ1-2, with TRBD1 as a possible D gene (6 bases). Germline lookup yields CDR1 SEHNR and CDR2 FQNEAQ (reference sequence). The CDR3 sequence is 16 residues long. Trimming left V 3 bases short and J 2 bases short, with 16 bases between. The CDR3 sequence is CASSFSGAEKNYGYTF. The DNA for the CDR3 is TGTGCCAGCAGCTTTTCAGGGGCTGAAAAAAACTATGGCTACACCTTC.

This chain links TRBV28 with TRBJ1-6; 7 bases line up with TRBD1. The V and J ends lost 3 bases and 7 bases, in that order; junction bases with no gene match: 9. CDR1 is MDHEN and CDR2 is SYDVKM in the germline V gene. The CDR3 runs to 16 residues. The CDR3 nucleotides are TGTGCCAGCAGTTTGTGGTCCGGACAGGCGAATTCACCCCTCCACTTT. This sequence encodes CASSLWSGQANSPLHF. The full variable domain, rest sourced from reference TRBV28 and TRBJ1-6, is DVKVTQSSRYLVKRTGEKVFLECVQDMDHENMFWYRQDPGLGLRLIYFSYDVKMKEKGDIPEGYSVSREKKERFSLILESASTNQTSMYLCASSLWSGQANSPLHFGNGTRLTVT.

The chain uses TRBV2 and TRBJ2-3; tentatively, D is TRBD2 (6 bases). Trimming took 6 bases from V and 3 from J, leaving 13 bases between them. The CDR3 consists of 14 residues. CDR1 and CDR2 (germline): SNHLY, FYNNEI. CDR3 sequence reads: CASSRTGTTDTQYF. CDR3 in DNA: TGTGCCAGCAGCCGAACCGGGACTACAGATACGCAGTATTTT.

The chain is built from TRBV18 and TRBJ1-2; 10 bases match TRBD1. V trimming: 6 bases; J trimming: 2 bases; junction bases outside the gene matches: 6. In germline, CDR1 is KGHSH, CDR2 LQKENI. The CDR3 is 15 amino acids. The CDR3 loop is CASSPKGQGNYGYTF. Here the CDR3 DNA reads TGTGCCAGCTCCCCCAAGGGACAGGGGAACTATGGCTACACCTTC.

The chain employs TRBV7-9 and TRBJ2-6; weak D call: TRBD1 (6 bases). V lost 1 base, J lost 0 bases, and 13 bases lay in between. Germline CDR1 is SEHNR and CDR2 is FQNEAQ (reference sequence). The CDR3 sequence is 18 residues long. In nucleotides, the CDR3 is TGTGCCAGCAGCTTAGAGCGGAAGACAGGCTCTGGGGCCAACGTCCTGACTTTC. As protein: CASSLERKTGSGANVLTF.

V usage is TRBV6-2 or TRBV6-3 and J usage is TRBJ2-1, with 14 bases identical to TRBD2. The CDR3 runs to 15 residues. Looked up from germline, CDR1 is MNHEY and CDR2 is SVGEGT. Trimming took 6 bases from V and 4 from J; bases not matched to a gene: 2. CDR3 DNA sequence: TGTGCCAGCAGCAGACTAGCGGGAGGGTACAATGAGCAGTTCTTC. Protein product: CASSRLAGGYNEQFF.

The chain links TRBV11-3 to TRBJ1-1; TRBD1 agrees at 8 bases. The V gene's germline CDR1 is SGHNT and CDR2 YENEEA. V gave up 4 bases and J gave up 1 base; unmatched junction bases: 2. This CDR3 comprises 14 residues. The CDR3 sequence: CASSSGTGNTEAFF. CDR3 nucleotide sequence: TGTGCCAGCAGCTCAGGGACAGGGAACACTGAAGCTTTCTTT. Full variable domain (remainder filled in from reference TRBV11-3 and TRBJ1-1): EAGVVQSPRYKIIEKKQPVAFWCNPISGHNTLYWYLQNLGQGPELLIRYENEEAVDDSQLPKDRFSAERLKGVDSTLKIQPAELGDSAVYLCASSSGTGNTEAFFGQGTRLTVV.

V is TRBV10-2 and J is TRBJ1-5; a weak D match, TRBD1 (5 bases). This CDR3 has 14 residues. The ends were cut back, 2 bases at V and 6 bases at J, with 11 bases in the middle. The germline V gene encodes CDR1 WSHSY and CDR2 SAAADI. The CDR3 DNA is TGCGCCAGCAGTGAGAGCGCAGGGCTTCAGCCCCAGCATTTT. Translating gives CASSESAGLQPQHF.

The V and J genes are TRBV27 and TRBJ1-1; TRBD1 might be the D (5 bases). Germline CDR1 and CDR2: MNHEY and SMNVEV (reference sequence). The V gene lost 4 bases and the J gene lost 2 bases, with 14 bases spanning the gap. The CDR3 runs 15 residues. CDR3 amino acids: CASSWGVHGNTEAFF. The DNA of the CDR3 is TGTGCCAGCAGTTGGGGGGTCCATGGAAACACTGAAGCTTTCTTT.

The J gene is TRBJ1-1, the V gene TRBV5-1; D not certain. The ends were cut back, 4 bases at V and 1 base at J, with 11 bases in the middle. This CDR3 is 14 amino acids long. Germline-derived CDR1 and CDR2 are SGHRS and YFSETQ. The CDR3 DNA is TGCGCCAGCAGCCTCGACGGAGCGAACACTGAAGCTTTCTTT. This codes for CASSLDGANTEAFF.

The rearrangement uses TRBV6-5 and TRBJ1-2; 8 bases match TRBD1. Germline V gives CDR1 MNHEY, CDR2 SVGAGI. The CDR3 loop spans 14 amino acids. With 6 bases clipped from V and 1 base from J, the junction kept 4 bases outside the gene matches. The CDR3 loop is CASRETGDNYGYTF. The DNA for the CDR3 is TGTGCCAGCAGGGAGACAGGGGATAACTATGGCTACACCTTC.

The CDR3 spells CASSAYIGQGSYEQYF. The DNA of the CDR3 is TGTGCCAGTAGTGCGTATATTGGACAGGGCTCCTACGAGCAGTACTTC. The chain is built from TRBV19 and TRBJ2-7; 8 nucleotides line up with TRBD1. Per the germline V gene, CDR1 is LNHDA and CDR2 is SQIVND (reference sequence). The CDR3 is 16 residues long. V trimming: 5 bases; J trimming: 0 bases; junction bases outside the gene matches: 9.

The chain carries TRBV25-1 and TRBJ1-2, with 7 bases matching TRBD1. The germline V gene has CDR1 MGHDK and CDR2 SYGVNS. The trim removed 3 bases at V and 0 bases at J, leaving 4 bases unmatched. This CDR3 is built from 15 residues. The CDR3 protein is CASSEYDRANYGYTF. The CDR3 DNA reads as TGTGCCAGCAGTGAGTACGACAGGGCTAACTATGGCTACACCTTC.

The V gene is TRBV28, the J gene TRBJ1-2; no clear D gene. The V and J ends lost 5 bases and 7 bases respectively, with 17 bases between them. Looked up from germline, CDR1 is MDHEN and CDR2 is SYDVKM. The CDR3 totals 14 residues. The CDR3 protein is CASSPDSLATGYTF. CDR3 coding DNA: TGTGCCAGCAGTCCGGACTCCCTGGCAACTGGCTACACCTTC.

The chain joins TRBV9 to TRBJ2-5; 8 positions match TRBD2. Germline lookup yields CDR1 SGDLS and CDR2 YYNGEE. The J segment lost 5 bases and the V segment lost 3 bases, leaving 6 bases of the junction unmatched. This CDR3 is 14 amino acids long. CDR3 loop: CASSAGGVLETQYF. The CDR3 nucleotides read TGTGCCAGCAGCGCGGGAGGGGTGCTGGAGACCCAGTACTTC.